This is a list of T cell receptor beta chains from one sample in a study of T cells in localized non-small cell lung cancer. Only in-frame clones appear in the TCRdb table, and some are missing; sequencing was by immunoSEQ multiplex PCR. The data contain tens of thousands of clones, around 90% of them seen just once; the ten biggest clones take up roughly 7.2%. The sequenced sample was peripheral blood, obtained before any cancer treatment. Receptors originate from a woman between 35 and 75 years old with stage I lung adenocarcinoma. Each CDR3 is given with its conserved first and last residue. D genes are given only for firm matches. Rows give clone size only sometimes, using once, few, many, or a class for an expanded clone.

v_call	clone_size	j_call	d_call	cdr3_aa	cdr3_nt
TRBV7-9	-	TRBJ1-1	-	CASSLVHNTEAFF	TGTGCCAGCAGCTTAGTTCATAACACTGAAGCTTTCTTT
TRBV5-6	few	TRBJ2-7	TRBD1	CASSSYGTVSSYEQYF	TGTGCCAGCAGCAGCTACGGGACAGTAAGCTCCTACGAGCAGTACTTC
TRBV28	once	TRBJ1-3	-	CASSLFGRAGGNTIYF	TGTGCCAGCAGTTTATTTGGCAGGGCGGGCGGAAACACCATATATTTT
TRBV19	-	TRBJ2-2	TRBD1	CASRGTELRNTGELFF	TGTGCCAGTAGGGGGACAGAGCTCCGAAACACCGGGGAGCTGTTTTTT
TRBV5-1	-	TRBJ1-6	-	CASSTGRNSPLHF	TGCGCCAGCAGCACCGGACGGAATTCACCCCTCCACTTT
TRBV7-9	-	TRBJ1-4	-	CASSLNSGNNEKLFF	TGTGCCAGCAGCTTAAACTCAGGGAATAATGAAAAACTGTTTTTT
TRBV29-1	-	TRBJ1-2	-	CSVEKGYYGYTF	TGCAGCGTTGAAAAGGGCTACTATGGCTACACCTTC
TRBV11-2	-	TRBJ2-1	-	CASSPTAGRGNEQFF	TGTGCCAGCAGCCCCACCGCCGGCCGGGGCAATGAGCAGTTCTTC
TRBV5-4	-	TRBJ2-3	TRBD1	CASSRDRYTQYF	TGTGCCAGCAGTAGGGACAGATATACGCAGTATTTT
TRBV18	-	TRBJ2-7	TRBD2	CASSPLALAGGKIYEQYF	TGTGCCAGCTCACCCCTGGCCCTAGCGGGGGGGAAAATCTACGAGCAGTACTTC
TRBV19	-	TRBJ1-2	-	CASSPLGTGGYGYTF	TGTGCCAGTAGTCCGCTAGGAACCGGCGGCTATGGCTACACCTTC
TRBV9	-	TRBJ1-5	TRBD1	CASSPDRGNQPQHF	TGTGCCAGCAGCCCAGACAGGGGTAATCAGCCCCAGCATTTT
TRBV4-1	-	TRBJ1-5	-	CASSQDFPGGRPQHF	TGCGCCAGCAGCCAAGATTTCCCCGGGGGTAGGCCCCAGCATTTT
TRBV12-5	-	TRBJ2-7	-	CASGLGHREPNLF	TGTGCTAGTGGTTTGGGCCACAGGGAACCCAACCTCTTC
TRBV2	-	TRBJ1-1	-	CASSVVGALNTEAFF	TGTGCCAGCAGTGTAGTAGGGGCCTTGAACACTGAAGCTTTCTTT
TRBV11-3	once	TRBJ2-1	TRBD2	CASSLGLTSGTSSEQFF	TGTGCCAGCAGCTTAGGGCTGACTAGCGGGACTTCCAGTGAGCAGTTCTTC
TRBV6-1	-	TRBJ2-5	-	CASSRGAGETQYF	TGTGCCAGCAGTAGAGGGGCTGGAGAGACCCAGTACTTC
TRBV2	-	TRBJ1-6	-	CASRRQDLTNSPLHF	TGTGCCAGCAGAAGACAGGACCTGACTAATTCACCCCTCCACTTT
TRBV4-2	-	TRBJ1-1	-	CASSQEPSRGDTEAFF	TGTGCCAGCAGCCAAGAACCGAGCAGGGGCGACACTGAAGCTTTCTTT
TRBV5-1	once	TRBJ2-1	TRBD2	CASSKFVLSGGQGNEQFF	TGCGCCAGCAGCAAGTTTGTTCTAAGCGGGGGGCAAGGGAATGAGCAGTTCTTC
TRBV14	-	TRBJ2-5	-	CASSNSLQETQYF	TGTGCCAGCAGCAACAGCCTGCAAGAGACCCAGTACTTC
TRBV5-6	-	TRBJ2-5	TRBD2	CASSPRTSGGWETQYF	TGTGCCAGCAGCCCAAGGACTAGCGGGGGATGGGAGACCCAGTACTTC
TRBV7-3	once	TRBJ1-1	-	CASSPLGGQPDGEAFF	TGTGCCAGCAGCCCCCTCGGGGGGCAGCCGGATGGTGAAGCTTTCTTT
TRBV2	-	TRBJ1-5	-	CASSGQGRIQPQHF	TGTGCCAGCAGTGGTCAGGGGCGTATTCAGCCCCAGCATTTT
TRBV25-1	few	TRBJ1-6	TRBD1	CASSDTVTGLYSPLHF	TGTGCCAGCAGTGATACGGTGACAGGGCTCTATTCACCCCTCCACTTT
TRBV7-9	-	TRBJ1-1	-	CASSFVADTEAFF	TGTGCCAGCAGCTTTGTGGCGGACACTGAAGCTTTCTTT
TRBV7-9	-	TRBJ2-3	TRBD2	CASSVGLAGDTDTQYF	TGTGCCAGCAGCGTCGGACTAGCGGGGGACACAGATACGCAGTATTTT